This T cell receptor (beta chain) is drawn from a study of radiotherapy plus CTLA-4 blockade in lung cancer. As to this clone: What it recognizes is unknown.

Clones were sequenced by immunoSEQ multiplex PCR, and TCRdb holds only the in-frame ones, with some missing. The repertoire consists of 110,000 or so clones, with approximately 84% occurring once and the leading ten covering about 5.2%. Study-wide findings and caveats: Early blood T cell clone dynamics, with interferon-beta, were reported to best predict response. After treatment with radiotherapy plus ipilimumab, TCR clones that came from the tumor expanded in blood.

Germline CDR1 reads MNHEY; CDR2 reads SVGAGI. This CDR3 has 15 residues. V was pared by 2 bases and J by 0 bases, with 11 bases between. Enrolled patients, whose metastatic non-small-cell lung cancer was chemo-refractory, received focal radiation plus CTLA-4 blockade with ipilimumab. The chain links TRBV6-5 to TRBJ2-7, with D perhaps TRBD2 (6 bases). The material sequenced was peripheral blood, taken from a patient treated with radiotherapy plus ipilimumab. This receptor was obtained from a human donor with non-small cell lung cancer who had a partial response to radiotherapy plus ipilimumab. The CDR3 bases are TGTGCCAGCAGTTACGAGCGGGTCCACTCCTACGAGCAGTACGTC. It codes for CASSYERVHSYEQYV.